The next 22 T cell receptor beta chains were all read from a single sample in a study of T-cell reconstitution after alpha-beta-depleted transplantation in children. Preparation of the TCRbeta library was carried out with unique molecular identifiers. TCRdb reanalysed the PCR reads using MiXCR and keeps one entry per CDR3 protein. The sample holds 600,000 to 700,000 distinct CDR3 sequences, roughly 17% seen once. The sequences come from PBMCs from the stem cell graft donor, collected from the stem cell graft. The receptor set was obtained from a human donor who donated a stem cell graft to a child with acute myeloid leukemia.

This clonotype has more than one count but fewer than ten. V is TRBV7-2 and J is TRBJ1-1; 11 bases are shared with TRBD1. The CDR3 spans 16 residues. The V and J ends lost 5 bases and 5 bases, in that order; junction bases with no gene match: 10. Germline CDR1 SGHTA, CDR2 FQGNSA. The CDR3 DNA reads TGTGCCAGCAGCCTCATCGGGACAGGGGGGCAAACTGAAGCTTTCTTT. This translates into CASSLIGTGGQTEAFF.

Of note for this clonotype: This may stem from a read error, because a much larger clone lies one nucleotide away. A read error is likely, as this CDR3 ends without the conserved phenylalanine or tryptophan. J is TRBJ2-1 and V is TRBV25-1; D is possibly TRBD2 (6 bases). V lost 5 bases, J lost 6 bases, and 23 bases lay in between. CDR3 size: 17 residues. Looked up from germline, CDR1 is MGHDK and CDR2 is SYGVNS. The CDR3 loop reads CASSPWRGGTPTNEQFL. The CDR3 DNA reads TGTGCCAGCAGTCCCTGGCGGGGCGGAACCCCCACCAATGAGCAGTTCCTC.

This clonotype was observed many times. CDR3 amino acids: CASSLRGNEKLFF. The CDR3 DNA reads as TGTGCCAGCAGTTTACGGGGAAACGAAAAACTGTTTTTT. The chain is built from TRBV12-3 or TRBV12-4 and TRBJ1-4; D gene ambiguous. V lost 2 bases, J lost 8 bases, and 9 bases lay in between. The CDR3 length is 13 residues.

This clonotype was observed at least ten times. The V gene is TRBV29-1, the J gene TRBJ1-2; D uncertain. V lost 6 bases and J lost 0, with 11 bases in between. CDR1 and CDR2 (germline): SQVTM, ANQGSEA. This CDR3 contains 13 residues. This CDR3 is CSVTTPPNYGYTF. CDR3 in DNA: TGCAGCGTCACCACCCCCCCTAACTATGGCTACACCTTC.

The chain's CDR3 is CASSPWDGFGKAFF. For the CDR3, the DNA is TGTGCCAGCAGCCCTTGGGACGGGTTCGGCAAAGCTTTCTTT. The gene calls are TRBV11-1 and TRBJ1-1, with D maybe TRBD1 (5 bases). The V and J ends lost 5 bases and 9 bases respectively, with 19 bases between them. The CDR3 spans 14 residues. Germline V gene data show CDR1 as SGHAT and CDR2 as FQDESV (reference sequence).

This clonotype was picked up many times. The CDR3 DNA follows: TGCAGTGCTAGAAACCCATCAGGGGCAGAGACCCAGTACTTC. It translates to CSARNPSGAETQYF. This chain connects TRBV20-1 to TRBJ2-5; D is perhaps TRBD1 (6 bases). Trimming removed 2 bases at V and 4 bases at J, with 14 bases between. The CDR3 consists of 14 residues. Germline V lookup: CDR1 DFQATT, CDR2 SNEGSKA (reference sequence).

The table lists this clonotype with many counts. The rearrangement links TRBV6-1 to TRBJ1-1, with D unresolved. The CDR3 runs 12 residues. Trimming shortened V by 10 bases and J by 0 bases, and 9 bases separated the two germline ends. Germline V lookup: CDR1 MNHNS, CDR2 SASEGT. The CDR3 spells CATQILNTEAFF. In DNA form, the CDR3 reads TGTGCCACCCAGATCTTGAACACTGAAGCTTTCTTT.

The table lists this clonotype with many counts. At one end the junction does not follow the germline gene, possibly because of a read error. The rearrangement links TRBV5-1 to TRBJ1-1; 7 nucleotides match TRBD1. CDR1 is SGHRS, CDR2 YFSETQ, per germline. This CDR3 spans 13 amino acids. The CDR3 DNA sequence: TGTGCCAGCAGCACAGGGGCGAACACTGAAGCTTTCTTT. The encoded protein is CASSTGANTEAFF. The full variable domain, in which reference TRBV5-1 and TRBJ1-1 provide the parts outside the CDR3, is KAGVTQTPRYLIKTRGQQVTLSCSPISGHRSVSWYQQTPGQGLQFLFEYFSETQRNKGNFPGRFSGRQFSNSRSEMNVSTLELGDSALYLCASSTGANTEAFFGQGTRLTVV.

The V and J genes are TRBV28 and TRBJ2-1; 8 bases line up with TRBD1. The CDR3 is made up of 16 amino acids. V dropped 3 bases and J dropped 5; count of bases not matched to a gene: 9. Looked up from germline, CDR1 is MDHEN and CDR2 is SYDVKM. The CDR3 DNA sequence: TGTGCCAGCAGTTTCTCCGCCGGACAGGGAAACAATGAGCAGTTCTTC. This translates into CASSFSAGQGNNEQFF.

This rearrangement joins TRBV5-1 to TRBJ1-4; D not resolved. The germline V gene has CDR1 SGHRS and CDR2 YFSETQ. V dropped 0 bases and J dropped 8 bases, with 17 bases sitting between them. This CDR3 region has 16 residues. The CDR3 nucleotides read TGCGCCAGCAGCTTGGCCGGCGGACCAACGGAGGAAAAACTGTTTTTT. This sequence encodes CASSLAGGPTEEKLFF.

In this sample, this clonotype turned up a few times. The CDR3 protein is CASSFHVGGARSSYNEQFF. Written as DNA, the CDR3 is TGTGCCAGCAGCTTTCACGTGGGGGGGGCTAGGAGCTCCTACAATGAGCAGTTCTTC. The chain uses TRBV11-2 and TRBJ2-1; perhaps TRBD2 as D (7 bases). V was cut by 3 bases and J by 0 bases, with 21 bases left in between. Germline loops: CDR1 SGHAT, CDR2 FQNNGV. The CDR3 runs 19 residues. Full variable domain (outside the CDR3, taken from reference TRBV11-2 and TRBJ2-1): EAGVAQSPRYKIIEKRQSVAFWCNPISGHATLYWYQQILGQGPKLLIQFQNNGVVDDSQLPKDRFSAERLKGVDSTLKIQPAKLEDSAVYLCASSFHVGGARSSYNEQFFGPGTRLTVL.

In the case of this clonotype: A clone one base away is much larger, so this may be a read error. No conserved phenylalanine or tryptophan is present at the end of the CDR3, so a read error is the likely explanation. This sequence joins TRBV6-5 and TRBJ1-2, with 7 bases fitting TRBD1. CDR3 length: 12 residues. V lost 6 bases and J lost 6; bases outside the gene matches: 4. Looked up from germline, CDR1 is MNHEY and CDR2 is SVGAGI. For the CDR3, the DNA is TGTGCCAGCAGCCCGACAGGGAATGGCTACACCTCC. Its protein is CASSPTGNGYTS.

This clonotype was seen only a few times. This chain links TRBV12-3 or TRBV12-4 with TRBJ2-1, with D perhaps being TRBD1 or TRBD2 (6 bases each). The CDR3 totals 13 residues. V lost 5 bases and J lost 8, with 13 bases in between. This chain's CDR3 is CASSPTGAHEQFF. The CDR3 coding sequence is TGTGCCAGCAGTCCCACGGGGGCCCATGAGCAGTTCTTC.

This clonotype was counted ten times or more. V is TRBV20-1 and J is TRBJ2-1; D is undetermined. CDR3 length: 15 amino acids. Germline V lookup: CDR1 DFQATT, CDR2 SNEGSKA (reference sequence). V shed 4 bases and J shed 4 bases, with 17 bases lying between them. CDR3 loop: CSATPTTLDYNEQFF. DNA for the CDR3: TGCAGTGCTACGCCTACCACTTTAGATTACAATGAGCAGTTCTTC.

This clonotype was counted many times. V gene TRBV20-1 combines with J gene TRBJ1-2; D not certain. Trimming shortened V by 3 bases and J by 7 bases, and 18 bases separated the two germline ends. The CDR3 runs 14 residues. CDR1 and CDR2 (germline): DFQATT, SNEGSKA (reference sequence). In nucleotides, the CDR3 is TGCAGTGCTAGCCAACTAACGGGGAGGCTTGGCTACACCTTC. Amino acid sequence: CSASQLTGRLGYTF.

V is TRBV9 and J is TRBJ1-5; D perhaps matches TRBD1 (6 bases). V was shortened by 4 bases and J by 9 bases, with 20 bases between the two germline ends. Germline V lookup: CDR1 SGDLS, CDR2 YYNGEE. The CDR3 is 15 amino acids. In nucleotides, the CDR3 is TGTGCCAGCAGCAGGGGAGACAGGCCGTTAGGGCCCCAGCATTTT. Translated, it gives CASSRGDRPLGPQHF.

This clonotype was observed a handful of times. The chain employs TRBV28 and TRBJ2-3, with 9 bases aligning to TRBD1. Germline V CDR1 and CDR2: MDHEN, SYDVKM. Unmatched junction bases numbered 9, after V lost 5 bases and J lost 6 bases. The CDR3 spans 15 residues. CDR3 amino acids: CASSHLTGGLDTQYF. As DNA, the CDR3 is TGTGCCAGCAGTCACCTCACAGGGGGCCTGGATACGCAGTATTTT. Variable domain in full (rest from reference TRBV28 and TRBJ2-3): DVKVTQSSRYLVKRTGEKVFLECVQDMDHENMFWYRQDPGLGLRLIYFSYDVKMKEKGDIPEGYSVSREKKERFSLILESASTNQTSMYLCASSHLTGGLDTQYFGPGTRLTVL.

This clonotype was seen only a few times. The chain uses TRBV29-1 and TRBJ2-6; D may be TRBD1 (6 bases). Between the trimmed V and J ends, which lost 6 bases and 0 bases, there was a span of 15 bases. CDR3 length equals 16 residues. Germline V gene sequence: CDR1 SQVTM, CDR2 ANQGSEA. The CDR3 loop is CSVSTGPPSGANVLTF. CDR3 sequence (DNA): TGCAGCGTAAGCACAGGGCCCCCCTCTGGGGCCAACGTCCTGACTTTC.

The table lists this clonotype with a few counts. The chain carries TRBV20-1 and TRBJ2-7; 8 bases agree with TRBD2. The J segment lost 4 bases and the V segment lost 3 bases, leaving 8 bases of the junction unmatched. The CDR3 spans 14 residues. The germline CDR1 and CDR2 sequences are DFQATT and SNEGSKA (reference sequence). The CDR3 reads CSARAGGVVYEQYV. The DNA for the CDR3 is TGCAGTGCTAGGGCCGGGGGGGTGGTGTACGAGCAGTACGTC.

This clonotype appeared many times. In nucleotides, the CDR3 is TGTGCCAGCAGTGTACAGGGGACATCTGGGTATGGCTACACCTTC. Residues: CASSVQGTSGYGYTF. The chain combines TRBV12-3 or TRBV12-4 with TRBJ1-2, with 7 positions matching TRBD1. The CDR3 has 15 residues. The V segment lost 5 bases and the J segment 5 bases; nucleotides outside the gene matches: 11.

This clonotype appeared a few times. A clone one base away is much larger, so this may be a read error. The chain uses TRBV11-2 and TRBJ2-7; perhaps TRBD1 as D (6 bases). V lost 5 bases and J lost 3, with 11 bases in between. Germline CDR1 reads SGHAT; CDR2 reads FQNNGV. This CDR3 spans 13 amino acids. The CDR3 coding sequence is TGTGCCAGCAGCCCCGGGACACTCTACGAGCAGTACTTC. Translation gives CASSPGTLYEQYF.

V gene TRBV6-5 combines with J gene TRBJ2-3; D remains ambiguous. The CDR3 consists of 15 residues. Trimming pared 8 bases from V and 1 base from J, leaving 16 bases between. The germline gives CDR1 MNHEY, CDR2 SVGAGI. CDR3 loop: CASAPTAVGTDTQYF. The CDR3 DNA reads as TGTGCCAGCGCCCCCACGGCGGTTGGCACAGATACGCAGTATTTT.